The clone carrying this T cell receptor beta chain has only one observation. Per the original data handling: Nucleated cell number was recorded as an estimate derived from reference gene primer amplification. TCRdb's copy holds only in-frame clones and misses some; the assay was immunoSEQ multiplex PCR. Clone size and V and J calls were adopted from that table, with D and trimming inferred from the DNA. The repertoire holds tens of thousands of clones, with 84% as singletons. The sample belongs to a study of blood T cell repertoires in COVID-19. Study context: Samples came from the United States, Italy and Spain, spanning acute and convalescent COVID-19. From T cells, B-cell-depleted T cells, or PBMCs came the material, which was cDNA or gDNA.

The trim removed 4 bases at V and 3 bases at J, leaving 4 bases unmatched. The CDR3 totals 14 residues. CDR1 is LGHDT and CDR2 is YNNKEL in the germline V gene (reference sequence). The chain couples TRBV3-1 (or the pseudogene TRBV3-2) to TRBJ2-7; 9 bases match TRBD1. The receptor was isolated from a man aged 60 to 75 with acute or convalescent COVID-19. The sequencing input was peripheral blood. The CDR3 spells CASSPGQGRYEQYV. DNA of the CDR3: TGTGCCAGCAGCCCGGGACAGGGTCGCTACGAGCAGTACGTC.